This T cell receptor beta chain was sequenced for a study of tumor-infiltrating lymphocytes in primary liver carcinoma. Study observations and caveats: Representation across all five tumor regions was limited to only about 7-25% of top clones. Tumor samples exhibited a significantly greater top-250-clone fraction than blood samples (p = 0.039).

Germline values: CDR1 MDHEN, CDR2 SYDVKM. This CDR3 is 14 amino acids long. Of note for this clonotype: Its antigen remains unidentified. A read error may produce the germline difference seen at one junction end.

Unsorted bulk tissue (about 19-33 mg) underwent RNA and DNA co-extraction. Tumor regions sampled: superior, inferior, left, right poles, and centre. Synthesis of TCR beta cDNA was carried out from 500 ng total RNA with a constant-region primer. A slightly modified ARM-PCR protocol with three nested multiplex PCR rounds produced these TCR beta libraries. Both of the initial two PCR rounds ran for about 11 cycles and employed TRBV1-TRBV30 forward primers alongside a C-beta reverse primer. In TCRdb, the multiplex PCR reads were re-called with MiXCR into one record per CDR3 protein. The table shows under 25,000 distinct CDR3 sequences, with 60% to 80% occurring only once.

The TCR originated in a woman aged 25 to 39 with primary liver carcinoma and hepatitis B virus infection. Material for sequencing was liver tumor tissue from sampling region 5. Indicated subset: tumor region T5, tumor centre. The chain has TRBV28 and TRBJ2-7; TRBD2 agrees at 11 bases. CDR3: CASHITSGSHEQYF. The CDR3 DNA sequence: TGTGCCAGCCATATCACTAGCGGGAGTCACGAGCAATACTTC.